This TCR beta chain was sequenced during a study of T cells in Graves' hyperthyroidism and ophthalmopathy. Study as a whole: Blood from the periphery was taken at initial diagnosis, before any treatment.

Overall study findings and caveats: Most thyroid clonotypes expanded above 0.001 appeared in blood too.

Patients affected by ophthalmopathy presented a Clinical Activity Score of at least 3, a NOSPECS grade of at least 4, and disease duration below 3 months. Lactation, pregnancy, other autoimmune disease or uncontrolled infection excluded patients. V was pared by 1 base and J by 9 bases, with 8 bases between. Germline V gene data show CDR1 as SGHAT and CDR2 as FQDESV (reference sequence). There are 12 residues in the CDR3. This clonotype was seen many times. What it recognizes is unknown. The source material, RNA transcripts, was used to amplify TCR beta CDR3 regions. The HTBI primer set was used in a first-round RT-PCR of the TCR CDR3. TCRdb passed the multiplex PCR reads through MiXCR, listing each CDR3 protein once. In the table there are some 550,000 distinct CDR3 sequences, more than 15% of which are singletons.

The sample comprised blood. The origin of this receptor is a woman aged 40-49 years with Graves' ophthalmopathy. The chain carries TRBV11-1 and TRBJ2-3; D is unresolved. CDR3 in DNA: TGTGCCAGCAGCTTAGACAGCAACACGCAGTATTTT. Protein sequence: CASSLDSNTQYF. Looking up the rest from reference TRBV11-1 and TRBJ2-3 gives the full variable domain: EAEVAQSPRYKITEKSQAVAFWCDPISGHATLYWYRQILGQGPELLVQFQDESVVDDSQLPKDRFSAERLKGVDSTLKIQPAELGDSAMYLCASSLDSNTQYFGPGTRLTVL.